Described below is a single T cell receptor beta chain sequence and its context. The data are from a study of blood T cell repertoires in COVID-19. Grouping used clinical history reported by participants in a survey and questionnaire. In the study's own analysis: Counts of nucleated cells, estimated from reference gene primer amplification, were obtained. Sequencing was performed with immunoSEQ multiplex PCR; in TCRdb, only in-frame clones are kept and a portion is missing. The V and J calls and clone size are taken from that table; D and trimming were inferred from the DNA. The table records 350,000 to 400,000 clones, 80% to 90% of them present only once. CDR1 is MGHRA, CDR2 YSYEKL, per germline. V gave up 4 bases and J gave up 5 bases; unmatched junction bases: 7. The CDR3 consists of 15 residues.

Sequencing input: PBMCs or T cells enriched from blood (not recorded which). This sequence was found in a man in his forties in a cohort exposed to, infected with or recovered from COVID-19 (not recorded which). The V and J genes are TRBV4-1 and TRBJ2-5, with TRBD1 identical over 10 bases. CDR3 residues: CASSPRDRGAETQYF. In nucleotides, the CDR3 is TGCGCCAGCAGCCCCCGGGACAGGGGCGCTGAGACCCAGTACTTC.